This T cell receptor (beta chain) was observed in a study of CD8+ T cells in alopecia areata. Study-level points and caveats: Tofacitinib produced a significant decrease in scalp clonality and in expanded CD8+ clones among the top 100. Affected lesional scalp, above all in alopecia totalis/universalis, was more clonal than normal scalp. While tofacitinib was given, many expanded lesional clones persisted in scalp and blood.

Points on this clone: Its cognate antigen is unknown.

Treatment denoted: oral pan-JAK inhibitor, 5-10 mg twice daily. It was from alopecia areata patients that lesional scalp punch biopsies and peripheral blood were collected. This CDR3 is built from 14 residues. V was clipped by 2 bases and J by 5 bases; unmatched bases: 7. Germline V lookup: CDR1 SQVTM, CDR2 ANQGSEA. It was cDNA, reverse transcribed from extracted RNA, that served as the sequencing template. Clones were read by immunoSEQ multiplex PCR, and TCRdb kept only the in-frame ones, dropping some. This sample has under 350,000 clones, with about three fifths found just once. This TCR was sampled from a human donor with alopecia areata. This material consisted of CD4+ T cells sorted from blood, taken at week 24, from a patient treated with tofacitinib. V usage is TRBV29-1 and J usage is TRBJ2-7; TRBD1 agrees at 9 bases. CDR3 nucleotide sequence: TGCAGCGTTGAAAAAGGGACAGGGCCCCACGAGCAGTACTTC. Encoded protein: CSVEKGTGPHEQYF.